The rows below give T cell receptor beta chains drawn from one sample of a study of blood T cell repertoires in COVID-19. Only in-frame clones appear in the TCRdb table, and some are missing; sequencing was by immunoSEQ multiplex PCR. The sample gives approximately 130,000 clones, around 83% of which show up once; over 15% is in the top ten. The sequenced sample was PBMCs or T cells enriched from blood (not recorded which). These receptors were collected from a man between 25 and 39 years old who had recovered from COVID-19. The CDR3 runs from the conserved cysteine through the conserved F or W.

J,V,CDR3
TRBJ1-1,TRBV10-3,CAISLSGQGAAFF
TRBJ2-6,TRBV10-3,CAIQGQGSSGANVLTF
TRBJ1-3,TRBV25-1,CASRQGEGSGNTIYF
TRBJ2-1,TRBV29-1,CSAAPGYNEQFF
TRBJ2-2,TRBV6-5,CASSYREQAGTGELFF
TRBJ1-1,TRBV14,CASSLTRAVTEAFF
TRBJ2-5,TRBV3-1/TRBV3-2,CASSLTRTGLGETQYF
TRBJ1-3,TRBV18,CASSNDRASSGNTIYF
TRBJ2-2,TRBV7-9,CASGRRGASGELFF
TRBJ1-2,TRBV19,CASSQDRSYGYTF